This TCR beta chain was observed in a study of tumor-infiltrating lymphocytes in oesophageal squamous cell carcinoma. In this sample, this clonotype turned up many times. TCRdb used MiXCR to reprocess the PCR reads, holding one entry per CDR3 protein. The sample holds some 10,000 distinct CDR3 sequences, around 50% seen once. The CDR3 has 14 residues. The trim removed 5 bases at V and 7 bases at J, leaving 9 bases unmatched. The germline CDR1 and CDR2 sequences are SEHNR and FQNEAQ (reference sequence). The receptor's source is a female donor with esophageal squamous cell carcinoma. The sample consisted of esophageal tumor tissue. The rearrangement uses TRBV7-9 and TRBJ2-7, with 9 bases that match TRBD2. The CDR3 bases are TGTGCCAGCAGCGGGACTAGCAATTACAATGAGCAGTACTTC. Translating gives CASSGTSNYNEQYF.